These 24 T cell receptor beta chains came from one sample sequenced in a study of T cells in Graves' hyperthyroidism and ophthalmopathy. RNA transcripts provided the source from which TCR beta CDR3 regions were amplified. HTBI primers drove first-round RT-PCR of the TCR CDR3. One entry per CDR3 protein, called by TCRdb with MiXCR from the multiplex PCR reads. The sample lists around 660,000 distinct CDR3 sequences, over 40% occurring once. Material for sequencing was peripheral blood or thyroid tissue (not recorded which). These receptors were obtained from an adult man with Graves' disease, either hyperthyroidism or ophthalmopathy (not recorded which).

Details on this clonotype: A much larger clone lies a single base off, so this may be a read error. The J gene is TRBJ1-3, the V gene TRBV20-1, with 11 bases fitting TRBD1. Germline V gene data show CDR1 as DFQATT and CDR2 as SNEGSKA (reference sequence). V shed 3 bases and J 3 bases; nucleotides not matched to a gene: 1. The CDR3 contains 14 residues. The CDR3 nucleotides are TGCAGTGCTAGGGACAGGGGGCATGGAAACACCATATATTTT. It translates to CSARDRGHGNTIYF.

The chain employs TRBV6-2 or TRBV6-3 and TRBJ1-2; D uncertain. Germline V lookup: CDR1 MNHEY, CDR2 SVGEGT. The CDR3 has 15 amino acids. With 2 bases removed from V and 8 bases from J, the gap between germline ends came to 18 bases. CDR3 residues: CASSYPPGSGSGYTF. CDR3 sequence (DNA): TGTGCCAGCAGTTACCCCCCCGGTTCAGGAAGCGGCTACACCTTC.

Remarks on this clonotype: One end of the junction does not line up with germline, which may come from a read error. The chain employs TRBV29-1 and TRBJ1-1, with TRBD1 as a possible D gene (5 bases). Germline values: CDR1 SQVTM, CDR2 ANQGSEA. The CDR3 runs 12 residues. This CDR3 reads CAWGRSEAEAFF. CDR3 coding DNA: TGTGCCTGGGGCCGAAGCGAAGCTGAAGCTTTCTTT.

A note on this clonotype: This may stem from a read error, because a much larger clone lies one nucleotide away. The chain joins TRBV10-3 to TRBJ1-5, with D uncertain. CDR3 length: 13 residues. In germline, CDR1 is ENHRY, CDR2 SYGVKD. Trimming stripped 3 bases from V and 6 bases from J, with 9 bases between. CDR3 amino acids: CAISEGRPQPQHF. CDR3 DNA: TGTGCCATCAGTGAAGGTCGTCCTCAGCCCCAGCATTTT.

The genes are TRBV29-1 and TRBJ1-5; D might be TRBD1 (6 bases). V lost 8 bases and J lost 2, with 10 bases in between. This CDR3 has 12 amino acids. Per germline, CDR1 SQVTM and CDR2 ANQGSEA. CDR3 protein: CSPRGGNQPQHF. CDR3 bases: TGCAGCCCCAGGGGAGGCAATCAGCCCCAGCATTTT.

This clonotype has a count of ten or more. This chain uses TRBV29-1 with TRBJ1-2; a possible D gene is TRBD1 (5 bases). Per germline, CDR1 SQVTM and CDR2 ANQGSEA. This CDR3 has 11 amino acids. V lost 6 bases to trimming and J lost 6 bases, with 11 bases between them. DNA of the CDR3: TGCAGCGTGTCCGGGACGAATGGCTACACCTTC. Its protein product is CSVSGTNGYTF.

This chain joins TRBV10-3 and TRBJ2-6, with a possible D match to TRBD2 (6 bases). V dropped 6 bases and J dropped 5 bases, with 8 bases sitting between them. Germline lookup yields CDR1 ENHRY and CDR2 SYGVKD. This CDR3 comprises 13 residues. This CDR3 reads CAIRGGRANVLTF. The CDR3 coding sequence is TGTGCCATCAGGGGAGGCAGGGCCAACGTCCTGACTTTC.

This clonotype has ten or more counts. The CDR3 protein is CSAPQGNSPLHF. The CDR3 DNA reads as TGCAGTGCACCGCAGGGGAATTCACCCCTCCACTTT. This sequence joins TRBV20-1 and TRBJ1-6, with D maybe TRBD1 (6 bases). The CDR3 loop spans 12 amino acids. Trimming took 6 bases from V and 7 from J, leaving 10 bases between them. The germline V gene has CDR1 DFQATT and CDR2 SNEGSKA (reference sequence).

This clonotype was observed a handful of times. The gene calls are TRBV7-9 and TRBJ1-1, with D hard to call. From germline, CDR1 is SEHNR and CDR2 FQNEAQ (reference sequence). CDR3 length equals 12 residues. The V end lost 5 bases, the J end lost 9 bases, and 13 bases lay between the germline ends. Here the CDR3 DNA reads TGTGCCAGCAGCCAGGATTCTACCAAAGCTTTCTTT. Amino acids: CASSQDSTKAFF.

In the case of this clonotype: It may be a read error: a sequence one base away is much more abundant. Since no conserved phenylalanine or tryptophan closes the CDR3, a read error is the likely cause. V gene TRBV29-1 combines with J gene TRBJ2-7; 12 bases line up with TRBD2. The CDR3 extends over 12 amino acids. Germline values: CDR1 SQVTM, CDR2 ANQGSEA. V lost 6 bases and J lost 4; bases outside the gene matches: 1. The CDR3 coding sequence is TGCAGCGTAGGACTAGCGGGATACGAGCAGTACCTC. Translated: CSVGLAGYEQYL.

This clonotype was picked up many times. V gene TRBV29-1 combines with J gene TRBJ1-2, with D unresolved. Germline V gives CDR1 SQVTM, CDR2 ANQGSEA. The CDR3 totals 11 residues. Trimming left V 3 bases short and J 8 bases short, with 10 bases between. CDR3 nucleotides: TGCAGCGTTGACGACCGGGAGGGCTACACCTTC. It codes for CSVDDREGYTF.

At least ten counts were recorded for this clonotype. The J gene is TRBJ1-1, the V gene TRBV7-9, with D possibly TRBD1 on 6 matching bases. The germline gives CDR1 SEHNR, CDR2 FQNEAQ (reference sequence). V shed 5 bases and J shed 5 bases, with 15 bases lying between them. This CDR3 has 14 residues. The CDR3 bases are TGTGCCAGCAGCATCCCCAGGGGAAGGACTGAAGCTTTCTTT. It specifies CASSIPRGRTEAFF.

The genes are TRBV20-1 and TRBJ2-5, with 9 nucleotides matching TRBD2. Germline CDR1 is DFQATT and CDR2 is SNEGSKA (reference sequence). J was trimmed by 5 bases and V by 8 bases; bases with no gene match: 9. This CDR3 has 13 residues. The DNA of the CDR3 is TGCAGTCCCCAACCGGCGGGAGGGGAGACCCAGTACTTC. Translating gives CSPQPAGGETQYF.

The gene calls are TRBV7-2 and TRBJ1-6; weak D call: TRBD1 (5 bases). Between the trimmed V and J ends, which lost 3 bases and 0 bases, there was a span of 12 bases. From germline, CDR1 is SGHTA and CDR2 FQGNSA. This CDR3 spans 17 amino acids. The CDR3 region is CASSFAIRGSYNSPLHF. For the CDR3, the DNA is TGTGCCAGCAGCTTTGCGATAAGGGGCTCCTATAATTCACCCCTCCACTTT.

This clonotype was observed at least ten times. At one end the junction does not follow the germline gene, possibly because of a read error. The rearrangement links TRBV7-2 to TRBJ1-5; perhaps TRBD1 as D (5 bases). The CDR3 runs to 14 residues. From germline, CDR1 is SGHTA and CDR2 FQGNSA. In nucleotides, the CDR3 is TGCGCCAGCAGCCAAGCCCAGGGAAGTCAGCCCCAGCATTTT. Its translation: CASSQAQGSQPQHF.

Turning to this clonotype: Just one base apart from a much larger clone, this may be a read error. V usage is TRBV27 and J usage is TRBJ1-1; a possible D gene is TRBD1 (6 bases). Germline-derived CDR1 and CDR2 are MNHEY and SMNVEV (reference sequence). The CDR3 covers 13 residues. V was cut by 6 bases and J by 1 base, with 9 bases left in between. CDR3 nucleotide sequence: TGTGCCAGCAGACCACAGGGGAACACTGAAGCTTTCTTT. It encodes CASRPQGNTEAFF.

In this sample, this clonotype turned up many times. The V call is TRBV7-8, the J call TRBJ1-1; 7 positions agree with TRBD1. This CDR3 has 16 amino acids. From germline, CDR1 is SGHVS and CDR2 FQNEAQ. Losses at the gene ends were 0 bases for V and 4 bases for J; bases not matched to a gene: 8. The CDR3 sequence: CASSLARHRGSTEAFF. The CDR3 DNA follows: TGTGCCAGCAGCTTAGCGCGACACAGGGGATCCACTGAAGCTTTCTTT.

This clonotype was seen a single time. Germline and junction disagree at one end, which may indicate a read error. This chain's CDR3 is CASSLYPDSYEQCF. Written as DNA, the CDR3 is TGTGCCAGCAGCTTATACCCGGACTCCTACGAGCAGTGCTTC. The rearrangement uses TRBV7-9 and TRBJ2-7; D possibly corresponds to TRBD2 (5 bases). The germline CDR1 and CDR2 sequences are SEHNR and FQNEAQ (reference sequence). This CDR3 region has 14 residues.

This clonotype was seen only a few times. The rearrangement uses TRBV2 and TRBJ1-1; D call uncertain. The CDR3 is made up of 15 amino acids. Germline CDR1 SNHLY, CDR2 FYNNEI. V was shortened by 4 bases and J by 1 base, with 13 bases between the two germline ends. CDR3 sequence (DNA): TGTGCCAGCAGTGTCCTCAACGGGAAGAACACTGAAGCTTTCTTT. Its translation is CASSVLNGKNTEAFF. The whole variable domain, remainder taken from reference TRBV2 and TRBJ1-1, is EPEVTQTPSHQVTQMGQEVILRCVPISNHLYFYWYRQILGQKVEFLVSFYNNEISEKSEIFDDQFSVERPDGSNFTLKIRSTKLEDSAMYFCASSVLNGKNTEAFFGQGTRLTVV.

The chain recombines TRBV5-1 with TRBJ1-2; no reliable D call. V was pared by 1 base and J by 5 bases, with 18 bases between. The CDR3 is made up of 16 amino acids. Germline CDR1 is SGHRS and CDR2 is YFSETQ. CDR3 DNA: TGCGCCAGCAGCTTGAACAGTTTAATCTCTATTTATGGCTACACCTTC. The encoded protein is CASSLNSLISIYGYTF.

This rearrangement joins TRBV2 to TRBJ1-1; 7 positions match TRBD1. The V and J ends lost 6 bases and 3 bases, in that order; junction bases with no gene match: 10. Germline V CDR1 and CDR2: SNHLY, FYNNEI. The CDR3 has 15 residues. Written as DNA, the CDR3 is TGTGCCAGCAGAGATCGGACAGGTGTTCACACTGAAGCTTTCTTT. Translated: CASRDRTGVHTEAFF.

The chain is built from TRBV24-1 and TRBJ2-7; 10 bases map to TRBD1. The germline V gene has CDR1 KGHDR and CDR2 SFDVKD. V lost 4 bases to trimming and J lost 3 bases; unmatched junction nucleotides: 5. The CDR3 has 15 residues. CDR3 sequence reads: CATSEGGQGDYEQYF. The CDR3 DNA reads TGTGCCACCAGTGAGGGTGGACAGGGGGACTACGAGCAGTACTTC.

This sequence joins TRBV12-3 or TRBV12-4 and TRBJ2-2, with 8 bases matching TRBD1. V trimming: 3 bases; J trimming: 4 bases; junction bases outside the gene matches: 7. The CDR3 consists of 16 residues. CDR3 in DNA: TGTGCCAGCAGTTTTGCAGGGGGCCGAAGCACCGGGGAGCTGTTTTTT. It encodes CASSFAGGRSTGELFF.

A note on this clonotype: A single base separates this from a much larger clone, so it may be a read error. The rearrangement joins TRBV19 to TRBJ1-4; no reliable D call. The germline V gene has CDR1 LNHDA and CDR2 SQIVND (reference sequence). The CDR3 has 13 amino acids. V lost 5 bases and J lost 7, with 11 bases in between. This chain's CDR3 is CASSPQKGEKLFF. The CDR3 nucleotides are TGTGCCAGTAGTCCACAAAAGGGTGAAAAACTGTTTTTT.